This TCR beta chain was captured in a study of PD-1 blockade in classical Hodgkin lymphoma. Study conclusions and caveats: Still unresolved is the cause of the repertoire differences, which may be disease activity or prior therapy. Healthy donors were reported to have higher baseline TCR diversity than newly diagnosed patients.

On this clone itself: Its matching antigen is unknown.

Clones were sequenced by immunoSEQ multiplex PCR, and TCRdb holds only the in-frame ones, with some missing. The sample records about 22,000 clones, roughly nine tenths being singletons. The germline gives CDR1 MNHNS, CDR2 SASEGT. V shed 8 bases and J shed 0 bases, with 13 bases lying between them. The CDR3 extends over 14 amino acids. Time point noted: newly diagnosed, previously untreated cHL patient sample. From thawed PBMCs, CD4+ T cells were purified using magnetic negative selection. Comparison came from newly diagnosed, untreated classical Hodgkin lymphoma PBMCs. The V gene is TRBV6-1, the J gene TRBJ2-5; D may be TRBD1 or TRBD2 (5 bases each). The origin of this receptor is a human donor with classical Hodgkin lymphoma. The sequenced material came from CD4+ T cells from blood. The CDR3 nucleotides are TGTGCCAGCCTGGGGGATTGGGACCAAGAGACCCAGTACTTC. As protein: CASLGDWDQETQYF.